Following are 9 T cell receptor beta chains from one sample sequenced in a study of blood T cell repertoires in COVID-19. Libraries were prepared by immunoSEQ multiplex PCR; TCRdb keeps only in-frame clonotypes and omits some of them. Of approximately 150,000 clones in the sample, over 80% were seen once. The sequencing input was peripheral blood. These receptors all stem from a middle-aged man who had recovered from COVID-19.

The chain is built from TRBV27 and TRBJ2-3, with 10 bases matching TRBD2. Germline CDR1 reads MNHEY; CDR2 reads SMNVEV (reference sequence). The ends lost 5 bases at V and 8 bases at J; junction bases unmatched: 13. The length of the CDR3 is 16 residues. The CDR3 protein is CASSPYSGGGGVTQYF. The DNA for the CDR3 is TGTGCCAGCAGTCCATACAGCGGGGGGGGTGGGGTTACGCAGTATTTT.

The V gene is TRBV12-5, the J gene TRBJ2-2, with TRBD2 matching over 11 bases. The CDR3 loop spans 16 amino acids. Germline CDR1 reads LGHNT; CDR2 reads FRNRAP. Losses at the gene ends were 4 bases for V and 6 bases for J; bases not matched to a gene: 7. CDR3 sequence reads: CASGSELAGASGELFF. For the CDR3, the DNA is TGTGCTAGTGGTTCCGAACTAGCGGGGGCATCCGGGGAGCTGTTTTTT.

This chain uses TRBV27 with TRBJ1-1; D is perhaps TRBD1 (6 bases). The ends were cut back, 3 bases at V and 6 bases at J, with 11 bases in the middle. Germline CDR1 and CDR2: MNHEY and SMNVEV (reference sequence). The CDR3 totals 13 residues. The CDR3 is CASSFREGAEAFF. The CDR3 region has the DNA TGTGCCAGCAGTTTCCGCGAGGGGGCTGAAGCTTTCTTT.

This clone came up a few times. The V gene is TRBV6-2 or TRBV6-3, the J gene TRBJ2-1, with 9 bases that match TRBD1. Germline loops: CDR1 MNHEY, CDR2 SVGEGT. This CDR3 comprises 12 residues. V shed 4 bases and J 12 bases; nucleotides not matched to a gene: 4. CDR3 residues: CASSWDRAGQFF. The CDR3 DNA sequence: TGTGCCAGCAGTTGGGACAGGGCCGGGCAGTTCTTC.

J is TRBJ1-5 and V is TRBV11-2; TRBD1 is a possible D gene (5 bases). The CDR3 is 15 residues long. V dropped 3 bases and J dropped 2 bases, with 11 bases sitting between them. Germline V gene lookup returns CDR1 SGHAT and CDR2 FQNNGV. CDR3 DNA sequence: TGTGCCAGCAGCTTGGGTGGGGGGGGCAATCAGCCCCAGCATTTT. It specifies CASSLGGGGNQPQHF. The complete variable domain, with remaining parts taken from reference TRBV11-2 and TRBJ1-5, reads EAGVAQSPRYKIIEKRQSVAFWCNPISGHATLYWYQQILGQGPKLLIQFQNNGVVDDSQLPKDRFSAERLKGVDSTLKIQPAKLEDSAVYLCASSLGGGGNQPQHFGDGTRLSIL.

This chain links TRBV7-2 with TRBJ1-1; tentatively, D is TRBD1 (6 bases). The CDR3 length is 15 residues. Germline V lookup: CDR1 SGHTA, CDR2 FQGNSA. Trimming pared 5 bases from V and 0 bases from J, leaving 13 bases between. The CDR3 loop reads CASSAHREVNTEAFF. CDR3 DNA: TGTGCCAGCAGCGCCCACAGGGAAGTGAACACTGAAGCTTTCTTT.

The CDR3 DNA reads as TGTGCCAGCAGCCGGGAGGGGGCTTACACTGAAGCTTTCTTT. Translated: CASSREGAYTEAFF. The gene calls are TRBV7-8 and TRBJ1-1; 7 positions match TRBD1. V gave up 5 bases and J gave up 3 bases; unmatched junction bases: 6. The germline CDR1 and CDR2 sequences are SGHVS and FQNEAQ. This CDR3 is 14 amino acids long. Full variable domain (missing parts from reference TRBV7-8 and TRBJ1-1): GAGVSQSPRYKVAKRGQDVALRCDPISGHVSLFWYQQALGQGPEFLTYFQNEAQLDKSGLPSDRFFAERPEGSVSTLKIQRTQQEDSAVYLCASSREGAYTEAFFGQGTRLTVV.

V usage is TRBV5-6 and J usage is TRBJ1-2; 10 positions agree with TRBD1. With V trimmed by 3 bases and J by 0 bases, 2 bases remained unmatched. Looked up from germline, CDR1 is SGHDT and CDR2 is YYEEEE. The CDR3 loop spans 15 amino acids. In nucleotides, the CDR3 is TGTGCCAGCAGCTCCGGGACAGGGGCTAACTATGGCTACACCTTC. This sequence encodes CASSSGTGANYGYTF.

V gene TRBV4-3 combines with J gene TRBJ2-3, with 9 bases identical to TRBD2. From germline, CDR1 is LGHNA and CDR2 YSLEER. This CDR3 spans 16 amino acids. V was clipped by 0 bases and J by 2 bases; unmatched bases: 3. The CDR3 DNA reads TGCGCCAGCAGCCAAGATTTAGCGGGGGACACAGATACGCAGTATTTT. This translates into CASSQDLAGDTDTQYF.